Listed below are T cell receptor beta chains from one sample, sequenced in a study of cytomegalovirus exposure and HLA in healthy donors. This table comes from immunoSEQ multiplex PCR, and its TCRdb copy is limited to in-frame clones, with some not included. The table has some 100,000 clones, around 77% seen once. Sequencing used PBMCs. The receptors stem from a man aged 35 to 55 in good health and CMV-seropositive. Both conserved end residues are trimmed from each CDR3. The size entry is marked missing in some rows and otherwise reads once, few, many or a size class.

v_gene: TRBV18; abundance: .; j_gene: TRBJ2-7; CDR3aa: ASSPGGGSSYEQY
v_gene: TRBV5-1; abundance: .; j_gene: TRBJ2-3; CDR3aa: ASSLSSDSASTDTQY
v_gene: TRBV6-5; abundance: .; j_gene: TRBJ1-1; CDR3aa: ASNQLARSTEAF
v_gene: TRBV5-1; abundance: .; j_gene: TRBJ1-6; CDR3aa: ASSLDRGSSPLH
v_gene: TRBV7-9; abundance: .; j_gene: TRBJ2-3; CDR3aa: ASSPPRDTQY
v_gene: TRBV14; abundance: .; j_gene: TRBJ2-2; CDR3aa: ASSLLSGAGNTGELF
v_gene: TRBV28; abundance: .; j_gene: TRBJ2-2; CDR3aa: ASSLLGGALIVGELF
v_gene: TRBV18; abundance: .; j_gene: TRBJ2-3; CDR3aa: ASRDMKTDTQY
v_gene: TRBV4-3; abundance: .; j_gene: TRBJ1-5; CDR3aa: ASSQVFRDDQPQH
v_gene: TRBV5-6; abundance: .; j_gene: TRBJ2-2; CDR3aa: ASSAGYTGELF
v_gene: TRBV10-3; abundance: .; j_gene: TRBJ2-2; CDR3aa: AISESSRSGGADAGELF
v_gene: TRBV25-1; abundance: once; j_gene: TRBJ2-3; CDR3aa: ASRIQGADTQY
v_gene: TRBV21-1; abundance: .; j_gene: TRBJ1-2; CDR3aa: ASGPTKTGTEARGYT
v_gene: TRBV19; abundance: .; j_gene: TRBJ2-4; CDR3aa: ASGGDRGDIQY
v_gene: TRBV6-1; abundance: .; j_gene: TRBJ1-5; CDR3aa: ATQNEDSSNQPQH
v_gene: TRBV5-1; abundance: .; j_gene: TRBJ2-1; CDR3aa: ASSLGGPGGYEQF
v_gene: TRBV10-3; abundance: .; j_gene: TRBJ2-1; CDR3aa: AISDPPGDPGGEQF
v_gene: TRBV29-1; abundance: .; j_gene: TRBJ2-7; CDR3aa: SVEDMLAGKAQY
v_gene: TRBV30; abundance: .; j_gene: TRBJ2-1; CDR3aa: AWSAGPRGNEQF
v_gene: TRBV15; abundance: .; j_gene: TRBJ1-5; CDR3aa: ATSRDLPGGQPQH
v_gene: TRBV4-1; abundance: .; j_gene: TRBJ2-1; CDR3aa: ASSQKLAGGGNEQF
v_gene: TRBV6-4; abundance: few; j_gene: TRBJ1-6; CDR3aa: ASSDRGNSPLH
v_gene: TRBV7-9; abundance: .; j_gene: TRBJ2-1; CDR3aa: ASSLLTGTGVYNEQF
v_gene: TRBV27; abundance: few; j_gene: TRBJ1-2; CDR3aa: ASSLQGSYGYT
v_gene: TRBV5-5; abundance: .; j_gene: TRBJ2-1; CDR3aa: ASSLVEVGSYNEQF
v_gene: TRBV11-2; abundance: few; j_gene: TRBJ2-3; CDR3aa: ASSYIGGLLFTDTQY
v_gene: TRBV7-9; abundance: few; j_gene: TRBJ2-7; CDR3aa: SSSPQGGYYEQY
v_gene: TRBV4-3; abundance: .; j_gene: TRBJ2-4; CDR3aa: ASSQDRPRNGGSQY
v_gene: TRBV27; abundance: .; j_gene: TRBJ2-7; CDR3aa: ASSFLDRESYEQY
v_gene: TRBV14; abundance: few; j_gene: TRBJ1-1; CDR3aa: ASSQDSLSEAF
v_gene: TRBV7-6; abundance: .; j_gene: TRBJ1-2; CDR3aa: ASSLSAKLSGTGPLYGYT
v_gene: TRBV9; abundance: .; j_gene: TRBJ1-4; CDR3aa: ASSVGVGQGVEKLF
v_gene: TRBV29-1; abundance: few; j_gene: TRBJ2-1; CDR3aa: SVARGGPYNEQF
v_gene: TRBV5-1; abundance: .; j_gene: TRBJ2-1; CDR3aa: ASSESGGYNEQF
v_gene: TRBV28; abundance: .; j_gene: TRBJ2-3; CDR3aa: ASSSTTYYRGDTQY
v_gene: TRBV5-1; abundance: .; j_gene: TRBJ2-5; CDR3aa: ASSSPGTGVLGETQY
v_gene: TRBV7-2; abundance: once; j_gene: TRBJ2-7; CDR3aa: ASSSQGAYEQY
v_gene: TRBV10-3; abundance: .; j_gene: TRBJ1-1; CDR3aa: AISGGTSMNTEAF
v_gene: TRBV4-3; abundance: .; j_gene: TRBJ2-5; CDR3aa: ASSQDLSAGQETQY
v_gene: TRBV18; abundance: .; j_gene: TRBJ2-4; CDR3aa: ASSPPTGVAKNSQY
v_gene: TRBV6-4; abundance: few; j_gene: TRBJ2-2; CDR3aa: ASRKQGSGELF
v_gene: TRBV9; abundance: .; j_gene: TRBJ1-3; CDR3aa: ASSSRTISTLSGNTIY
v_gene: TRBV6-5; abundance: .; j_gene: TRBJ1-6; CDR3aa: ASSRGGRAGEPLH
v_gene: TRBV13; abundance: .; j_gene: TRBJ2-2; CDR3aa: ASSPLGQGVNTGELF
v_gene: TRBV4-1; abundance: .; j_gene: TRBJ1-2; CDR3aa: ASSQGPPQAPYGYT